The rows below give T cell receptor beta chains drawn from one sample of a study of control samples from healthy donors and cancer patients. The data were produced by immunoSEQ multiplex PCR, yet TCRdb's version contains in-frame clones alone and is incomplete. The table shows some 150,000 clones, with roughly nine tenths occurring only once. Sample: blood. These receptors originate from a man between 18 and 35 years old in good health. Both conserved end residues are part of each CDR3. The order of the fields is J gene, V gene, CDR3 protein.

>TRBJ2-3|TRBV4-2
CASSQDNLSTDTQYF
>TRBJ2-7|TRBV6-1
CASSDTTGGFYEQYF
>TRBJ2-3|TRBV13
CASSYRQGRSWDTQYF
>TRBJ2-5|TRBV10-2
CASTGGVQETQYF
>TRBJ1-6|TRBV5-5
CASSLTGNSPLHF
>TRBJ2-5|TRBV11-1
CASSPDTQETQYF
>TRBJ1-4|TRBV7-9
CASSLRDRREKLFF
>TRBJ1-1|TRBV12-3/TRBV12-4
CASSWENTEAFF
>TRBJ1-5|TRBV4-1
CASSQDGQQHQPQHF
>TRBJ2-1|TRBV7-2
CASSLEYDNEQFF
>TRBJ1-1|TRBV2
CASRPQGSEAFF
>TRBJ2-7|TRBV5-1
CASSLGRESYEQYF
>TRBJ2-7|TRBV5-8
CASSFRTGSYEQYF
>TRBJ2-1|TRBV19
CASSIVKGQGVDEQFF
>TRBJ2-5|TRBV28
CASSANRGPGETQYF
>TRBJ2-7|TRBV5-5
CASSLLQVSYEQYF
>TRBJ2-3|TRBV5-4
CASSLSLDFTDTQYF
>TRBJ1-4|TRBV7-8
CASSPSPTGEGEKLFF
>TRBJ1-5|TRBV27
CASSPPRGVNQPQHF
>TRBJ2-3|TRBV4-2
CASSQHFEDTQYF
>TRBJ2-5|TRBV7-9
CASIPAGTESQETQYF
>TRBJ2-2|TRBV11-3
CASSLTRQGLTGELFF
>TRBJ2-5|TRBV15
CATSVMGLETQYF
>TRBJ2-5|TRBV4-3
CASSQDWQGETQYF
>TRBJ2-5|TRBV4-1
CASSQDAPGETQYF
>TRBJ1-3|TRBV5-4
CASSLGQGNTIYF
>TRBJ1-3|TRBV6-5
CASSEFWQGENTIYF
>TRBJ1-2|TRBV14
CASTRTGDLSYGYTF
>TRBJ2-2|TRBV27
CASYGLGGAGELFF
>TRBJ1-2|TRBV3-1/TRBV3-2
CASSQDMDRFPYGYTF
>TRBJ1-3|TRBV7-2
CASSLGGLGNTIYF
>TRBJ1-4|TRBV10-3
CAISESRTGAGEKLFF
>TRBJ1-2|TRBV3-1/TRBV3-2
CASSPRTGGGYTF
>TRBJ2-7|TRBV5-1
CASSSGLAGFAYEQYF
>TRBJ1-4|TRBV4-1
CASSQEGYGQEKLFF
>TRBJ2-7|TRBV6-2/TRBV6-3
CASSSVRDREEQYF
>TRBJ1-2|TRBV10-3
CAISVDGSYGYTF
>TRBJ2-1|TRBV27
CASSFSGPISYNEQFF
>TRBJ1-4|TRBV5-1
CASSTGLDEKLFF
>TRBJ2-3|TRBV4-1
CASSQGPGGPLTDTQYF
>TRBJ2-1|TRBV9
CASSIGNLHEQFF
>TRBJ2-2|TRBV5-6
CASSLEGQPYYTGELFF
>TRBJ1-1|TRBV30
CAWGAGPSNTEAFF
>TRBJ2-6|TRBV7-3
CASSLRRAGANVLTF
>TRBJ2-1|TRBV6-1
CASSEIDYEQFF
>TRBJ1-5|TRBV18
CASSTGTGAYQPQHF
>TRBJ2-7|TRBV2
CASKYPTYEQYF
>TRBJ2-7|TRBV6-2/TRBV6-3
CASSYRHDYEQYF
>TRBJ1-2|TRBV18
CASSPGRGAVGYGYTF
>TRBJ1-5|TRBV19
CASSIDKDREGNQPQHF
>TRBJ1-6|TRBV27
CASSTPGTGGKNSPLHF
>TRBJ1-1|TRBV12-3/TRBV12-4
CASTPGMNTEAFF